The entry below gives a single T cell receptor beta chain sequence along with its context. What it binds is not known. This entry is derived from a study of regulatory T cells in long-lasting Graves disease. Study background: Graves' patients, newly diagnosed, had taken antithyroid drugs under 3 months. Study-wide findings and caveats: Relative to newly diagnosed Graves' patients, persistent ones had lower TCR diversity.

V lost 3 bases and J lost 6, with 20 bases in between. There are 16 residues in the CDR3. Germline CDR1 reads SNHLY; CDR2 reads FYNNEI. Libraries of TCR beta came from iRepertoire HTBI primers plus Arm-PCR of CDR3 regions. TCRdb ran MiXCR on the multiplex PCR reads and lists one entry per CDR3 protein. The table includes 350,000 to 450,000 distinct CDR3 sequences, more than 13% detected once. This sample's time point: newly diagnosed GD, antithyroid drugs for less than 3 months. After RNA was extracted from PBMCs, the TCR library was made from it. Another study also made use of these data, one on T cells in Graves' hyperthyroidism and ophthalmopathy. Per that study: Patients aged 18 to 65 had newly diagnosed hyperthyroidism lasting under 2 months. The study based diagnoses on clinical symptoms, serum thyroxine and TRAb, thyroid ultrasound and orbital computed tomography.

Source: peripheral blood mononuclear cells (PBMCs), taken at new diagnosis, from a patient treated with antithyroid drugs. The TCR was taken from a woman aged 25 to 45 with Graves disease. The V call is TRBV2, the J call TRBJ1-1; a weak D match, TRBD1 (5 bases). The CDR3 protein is CASSEGYLARGSEAFF. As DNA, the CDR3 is TGTGCCAGCAGTGAGGGTTACTTGGCTAGGGGTTCTGAAGCTTTCTTT.